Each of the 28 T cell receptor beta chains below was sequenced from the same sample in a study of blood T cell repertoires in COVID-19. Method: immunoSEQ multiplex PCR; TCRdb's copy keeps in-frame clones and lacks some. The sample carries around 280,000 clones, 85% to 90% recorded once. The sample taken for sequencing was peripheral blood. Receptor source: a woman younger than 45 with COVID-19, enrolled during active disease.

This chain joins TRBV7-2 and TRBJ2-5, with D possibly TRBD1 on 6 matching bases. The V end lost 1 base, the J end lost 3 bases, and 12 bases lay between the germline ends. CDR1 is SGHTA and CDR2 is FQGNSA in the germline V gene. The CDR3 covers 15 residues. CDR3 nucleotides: TGTGCCAGCAGCTTAGTAAGGACAGCCAAAGAGACCCAGTACTTC. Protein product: CASSLVRTAKETQYF.

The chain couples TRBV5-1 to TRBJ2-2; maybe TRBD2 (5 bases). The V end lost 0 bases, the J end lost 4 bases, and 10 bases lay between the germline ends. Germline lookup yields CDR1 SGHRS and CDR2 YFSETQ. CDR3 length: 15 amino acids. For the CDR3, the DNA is TGCGCCAGCAGCTTGGGAGGGCCCCGCACCGGGGAGCTGTTTTTT. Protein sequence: CASSLGGPRTGELFF.

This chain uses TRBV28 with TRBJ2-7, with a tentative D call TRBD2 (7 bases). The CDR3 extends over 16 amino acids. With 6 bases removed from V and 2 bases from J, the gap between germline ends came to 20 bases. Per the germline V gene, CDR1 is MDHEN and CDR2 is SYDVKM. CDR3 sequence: CASSPGGTGGTYEQYF. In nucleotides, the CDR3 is TGTGCCAGCAGCCCCGGGGGAACGGGGGGCACCTACGAGCAGTACTTC.

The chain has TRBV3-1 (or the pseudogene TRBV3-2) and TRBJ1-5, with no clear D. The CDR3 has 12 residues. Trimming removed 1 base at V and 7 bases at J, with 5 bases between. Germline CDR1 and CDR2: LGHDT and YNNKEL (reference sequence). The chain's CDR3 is CASSQVAQPQHF. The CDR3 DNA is TGTGCCAGCAGCCAAGTAGCGCAGCCCCAGCATTTT.

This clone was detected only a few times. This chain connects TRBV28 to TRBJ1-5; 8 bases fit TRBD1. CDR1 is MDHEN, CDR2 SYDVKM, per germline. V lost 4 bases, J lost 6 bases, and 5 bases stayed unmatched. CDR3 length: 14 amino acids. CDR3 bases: TGTGCCAGCAGTTCGACAGGGGATGGTCAGCCCCAGCATTTT. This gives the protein CASSSTGDGQPQHF.

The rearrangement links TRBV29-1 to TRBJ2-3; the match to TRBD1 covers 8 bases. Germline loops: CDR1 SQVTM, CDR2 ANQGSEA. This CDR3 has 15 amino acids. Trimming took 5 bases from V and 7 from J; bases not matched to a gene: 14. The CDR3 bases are TGCAGCGTTACTGCCGGGACAGGACGTACAAATACGCAGTATTTT. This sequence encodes CSVTAGTGRTNTQYF.

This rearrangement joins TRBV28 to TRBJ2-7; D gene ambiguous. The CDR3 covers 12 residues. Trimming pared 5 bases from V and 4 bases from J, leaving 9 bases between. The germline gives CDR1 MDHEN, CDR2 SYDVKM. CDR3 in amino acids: CASSQVPYEQYF. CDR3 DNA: TGTGCCAGCAGTCAGGTACCGTACGAGCAGTACTTC.

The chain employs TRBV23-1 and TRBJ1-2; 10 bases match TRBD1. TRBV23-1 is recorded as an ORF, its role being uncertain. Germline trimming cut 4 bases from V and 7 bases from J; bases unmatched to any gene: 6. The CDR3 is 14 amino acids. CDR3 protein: CASSRGTGACGYTF. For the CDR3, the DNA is TGCGCCAGCAGTCGGGGGACAGGGGCATGTGGCTACACCTTC.

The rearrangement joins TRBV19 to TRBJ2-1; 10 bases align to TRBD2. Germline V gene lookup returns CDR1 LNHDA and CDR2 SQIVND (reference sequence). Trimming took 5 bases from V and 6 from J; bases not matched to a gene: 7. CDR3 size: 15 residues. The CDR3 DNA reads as TGTGCCAGTAGTTATAGCGGGGGGTTGGGCAATGAGCAGTTCTTC. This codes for CASSYSGGLGNEQFF.

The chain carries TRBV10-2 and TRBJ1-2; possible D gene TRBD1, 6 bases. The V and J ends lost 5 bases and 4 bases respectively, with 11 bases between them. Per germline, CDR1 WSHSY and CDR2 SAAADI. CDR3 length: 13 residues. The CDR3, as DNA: TGCGCCAGCAGTATGGGGACATTCTATGGCTACACCTTC. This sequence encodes CASSMGTFYGYTF.

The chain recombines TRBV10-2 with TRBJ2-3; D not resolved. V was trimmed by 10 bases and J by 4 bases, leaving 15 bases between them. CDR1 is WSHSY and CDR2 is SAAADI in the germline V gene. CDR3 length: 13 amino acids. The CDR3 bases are TGCGCCACCCACCCCCTAGGAGCAGATACGCAGTATTTT. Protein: CATHPLGADTQYF.

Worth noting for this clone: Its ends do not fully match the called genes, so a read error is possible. CDR3 coding DNA: TGTGCCAGCTCACCTGGGACTAAATATGGCTACACCTTC. It codes for CASSPGTKYGYTF. This chain uses TRBV18 with TRBJ1-2; tentatively, D is TRBD1 (5 bases). This CDR3 has 13 amino acids. From germline, CDR1 is KGHSH and CDR2 LQKENI. Full variable domain (missing parts from reference TRBV18 and TRBJ1-2): NAGVMQNPRHLVRRRGQEARLRCSPMKGHSHVYWYRQLPEEGLKFMVYLQKENIIDESGMPKERFSAEFPKEGPSILRIQQVVRGDSAAYFCASSPGTKYGYTFGSGTRLTVV.

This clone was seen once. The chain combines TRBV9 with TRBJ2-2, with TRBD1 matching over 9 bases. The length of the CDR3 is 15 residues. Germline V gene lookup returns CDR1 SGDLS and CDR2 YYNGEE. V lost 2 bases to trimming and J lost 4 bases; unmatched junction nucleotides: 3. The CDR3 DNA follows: TGTGCCAGCAGCGTTATGACAGGGGGCACCGGGGAGCTGTTTTTT. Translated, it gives CASSVMTGGTGELFF.

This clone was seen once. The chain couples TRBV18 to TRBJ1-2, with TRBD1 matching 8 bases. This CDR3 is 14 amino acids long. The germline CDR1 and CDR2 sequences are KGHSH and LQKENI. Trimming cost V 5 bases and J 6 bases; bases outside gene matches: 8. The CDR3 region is CASSYGQGGDGYTF. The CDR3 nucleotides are TGTGCCAGCTCATACGGACAGGGCGGCGATGGCTACACCTTC.

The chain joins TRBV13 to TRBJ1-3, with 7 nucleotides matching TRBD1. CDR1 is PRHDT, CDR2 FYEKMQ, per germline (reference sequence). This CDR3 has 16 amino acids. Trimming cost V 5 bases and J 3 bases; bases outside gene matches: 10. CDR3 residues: CASSQDRPNHGNTIYF. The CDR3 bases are TGTGCCAGCAGCCAGGACAGGCCGAACCATGGAAACACCATATATTTT.

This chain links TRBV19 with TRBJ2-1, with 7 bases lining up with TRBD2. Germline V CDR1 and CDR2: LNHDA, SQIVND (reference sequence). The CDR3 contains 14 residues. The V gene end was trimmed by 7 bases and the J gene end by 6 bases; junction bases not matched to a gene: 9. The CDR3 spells CASTRELASNEQFF. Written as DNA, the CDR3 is TGTGCCAGTACCAGAGAACTAGCGTCCAATGAGCAGTTCTTC.

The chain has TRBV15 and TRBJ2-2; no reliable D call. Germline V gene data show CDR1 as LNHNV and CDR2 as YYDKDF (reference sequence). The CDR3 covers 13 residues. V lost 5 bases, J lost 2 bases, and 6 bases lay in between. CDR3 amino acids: CATSPLNTGELFF. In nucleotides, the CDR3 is TGTGCCACCAGCCCCCTAAACACCGGGGAGCTGTTTTTT.

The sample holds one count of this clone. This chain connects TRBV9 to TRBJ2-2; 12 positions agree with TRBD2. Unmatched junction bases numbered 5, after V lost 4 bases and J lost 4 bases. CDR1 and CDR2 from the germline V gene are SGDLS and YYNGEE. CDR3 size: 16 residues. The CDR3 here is CASSSGTSGRTGELFF. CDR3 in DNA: TGTGCCAGCAGCTCCGGGACTAGCGGGCGCACCGGGGAGCTGTTTTTT.

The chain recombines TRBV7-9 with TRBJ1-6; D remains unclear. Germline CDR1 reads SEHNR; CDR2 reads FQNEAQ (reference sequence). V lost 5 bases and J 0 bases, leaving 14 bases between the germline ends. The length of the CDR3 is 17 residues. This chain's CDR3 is CASSAHSISSYNSPLHF. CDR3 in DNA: TGTGCCAGCAGCGCCCACAGCATCAGCTCCTATAATTCACCCCTCCACTTT.

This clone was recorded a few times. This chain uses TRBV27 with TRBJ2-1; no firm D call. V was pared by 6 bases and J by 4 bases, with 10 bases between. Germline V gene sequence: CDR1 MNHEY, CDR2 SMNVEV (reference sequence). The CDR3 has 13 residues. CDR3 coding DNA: TGTGCCAGCAGCGCGCACCCGTACAATGAGCAGTTCTTC. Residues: CASSAHPYNEQFF.

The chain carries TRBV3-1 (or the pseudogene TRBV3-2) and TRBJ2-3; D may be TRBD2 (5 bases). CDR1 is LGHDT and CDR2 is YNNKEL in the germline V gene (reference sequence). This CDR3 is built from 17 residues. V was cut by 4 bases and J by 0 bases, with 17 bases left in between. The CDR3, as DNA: TGTGCCAGCAGCCCCCTTGGAGCGGCGCCTAGCACAGATACGCAGTATTTT. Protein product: CASSPLGAAPSTDTQYF.

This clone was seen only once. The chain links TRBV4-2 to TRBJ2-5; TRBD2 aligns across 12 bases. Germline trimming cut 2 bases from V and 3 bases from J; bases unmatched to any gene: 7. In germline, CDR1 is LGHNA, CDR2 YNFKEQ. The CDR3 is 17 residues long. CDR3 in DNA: TGTGCCAGCAGCCAAATGGAGACTAGCGGGGGAGAAGAGACCCAGTACTTC. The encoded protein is CASSQMETSGGEETQYF.

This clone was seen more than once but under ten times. The CDR3 bases are TGTGCCACCAGTGATGCCGGGACACCTAGCACAGATACGCAGTATTTT. Translation gives CATSDAGTPSTDTQYF. V is TRBV24-1 and J is TRBJ2-3, with D tentatively TRBD1 (6 bases). CDR1 is KGHDR and CDR2 is SFDVKD in the germline V gene. Trimming shortened V by 3 bases and J by 0 bases, and 12 bases separated the two germline ends. CDR3 length equals 16 residues.

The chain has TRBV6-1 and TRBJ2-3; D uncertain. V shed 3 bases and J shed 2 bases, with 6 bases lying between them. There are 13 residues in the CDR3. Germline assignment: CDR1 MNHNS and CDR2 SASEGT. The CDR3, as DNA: TGTGCCAGCAGTGAGTACTTCACAGATACGCAGTATTTT. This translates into CASSEYFTDTQYF.

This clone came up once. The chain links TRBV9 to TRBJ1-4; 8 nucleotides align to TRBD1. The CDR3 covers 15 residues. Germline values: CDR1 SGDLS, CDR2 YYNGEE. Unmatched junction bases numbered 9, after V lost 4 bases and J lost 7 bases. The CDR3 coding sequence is TGTGCCAGCAGCCCTAGACAGGGGCGGAGTGAAAAACTGTTTTTT. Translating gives CASSPRQGRSEKLFF.

In nucleotides, the CDR3 is TGTGCCAGCAGTGACCAGGGGACAGAGACCCAGTACTTC. Amino acid sequence: CASSDQGTETQYF. V gene TRBV2 combines with J gene TRBJ2-5; weak D call: TRBD1 (6 bases). Germline V gives CDR1 SNHLY, CDR2 FYNNEI. The CDR3 totals 13 residues. V was pared by 3 bases and J by 4 bases, with 9 bases between.

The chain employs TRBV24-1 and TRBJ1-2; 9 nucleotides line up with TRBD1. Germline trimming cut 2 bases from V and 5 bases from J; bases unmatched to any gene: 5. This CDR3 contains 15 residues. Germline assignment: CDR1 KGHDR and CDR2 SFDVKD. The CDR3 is CATSDSGGTGYGYTF. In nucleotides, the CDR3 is TGTGCCACCAGTGATTCCGGGGGGACAGGGTATGGCTACACCTTC.

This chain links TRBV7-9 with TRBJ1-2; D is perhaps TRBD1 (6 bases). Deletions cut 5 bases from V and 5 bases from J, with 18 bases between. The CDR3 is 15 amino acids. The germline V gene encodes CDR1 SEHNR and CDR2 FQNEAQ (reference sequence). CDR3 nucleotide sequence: TGTGCCAGCAGCCCTCAGGGGTTTCGGGGTTATGGCTACACCTTC. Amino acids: CASSPQGFRGYGYTF.